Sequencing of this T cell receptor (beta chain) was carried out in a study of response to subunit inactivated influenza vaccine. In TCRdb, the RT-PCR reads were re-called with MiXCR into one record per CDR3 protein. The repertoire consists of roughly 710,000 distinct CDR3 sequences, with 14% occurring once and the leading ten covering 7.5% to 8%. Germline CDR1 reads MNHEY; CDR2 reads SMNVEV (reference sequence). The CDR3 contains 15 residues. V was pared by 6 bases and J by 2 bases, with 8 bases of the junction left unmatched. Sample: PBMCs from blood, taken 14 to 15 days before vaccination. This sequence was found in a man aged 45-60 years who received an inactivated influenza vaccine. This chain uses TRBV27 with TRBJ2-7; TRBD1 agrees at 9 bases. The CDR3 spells CASSLVGTGTYEQYF. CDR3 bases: TGTGCCAGCAGCCTAGTTGGGACAGGGACCTACGAGCAGTACTTC.